This T cell receptor beta chain was identified during a study of T cells in Graves' hyperthyroidism and ophthalmopathy. The overall study: Pretreatment peripheral blood was obtained at initial diagnosis. Whole-study findings and limits: Most thyroid clonotypes that were expanded above 0.001 also turned up in blood.

Researchers amplified the TCR beta CDR3 regions from RNA transcripts. TCR CDR3 regions were first amplified by RT-PCR with HTBI primers. MiXCR, run by TCRdb on the multiplex PCR reads, gives a single entry per CDR3 protein. The data show 750,000 to 950,000 distinct CDR3 sequences, around 39% seen once. CDR3 size: 12 residues. The germline V gene encodes CDR1 SQVTM and CDR2 ANQGSEA. Using more than 7.5 ml of fresh peripheral blood, PBMCs were prepared. Note on this clonotype: Its matching antigen is unknown. The junction and the germline gene differ at one end; a read error may be behind it.

The chain recombines TRBV29-1 with TRBJ1-1; D unclear. Sequenced: blood. The TCR originated in a man aged 18 to 29 with Graves' hyperthyroidism. The chain's CDR3 is CSFEDPNTEAFF. In DNA, the CDR3 is TGCAGCTTTGAGGACCCGAACACTGAAGCTTTCTTT.